This T cell receptor beta chain was recorded in a study of cytomegalovirus exposure and HLA in healthy donors. Notes on the study in general: Upon later analysis, HLA-associated TCR beta chains proved more clonally expanded than other, equally common chains. Serostatus for CMV was the only available immune exposure information.

This PCR relied on a set of 60 Vbeta primers and 13 Jbeta primers. Per the authors' pipeline: A later analysis counted 65 million to 80 million unique TCR beta chains, some 12 million shared. The repertoire was sequenced with immunoSEQ multiplex PCR; TCRdb's copy has only in-frame clones and lacks some. V, J and clone size derive from that table, while D and trimming were established from the DNA sequence. The sample consists of 200,000 to 250,000 clones, roughly four fifths of them appearing once. This clone was recorded only once. The antigen is not known. The receptor's source is a girl aged 2 to 10 in good health and CMV-seronegative. The specimen was PBMCs.

As DNA, the CDR3 is TGTGCCAGCAGCCCGACGCGGACAAGTAGCACAGATACGCAGTATTTT. Protein sequence: CASSPTRTSSTDTQYF. This rearrangement joins TRBV7-3 to TRBJ2-3; tentative D call: TRBD1 (5 bases). V lost 5 bases and J 0 bases, leaving 15 bases between the germline ends. This CDR3 is built from 16 residues. CDR1 SGHTA and CDR2 FQGTGA come from the germline V gene. Complete variable domain (other parts from reference TRBV7-3 and TRBJ2-3): GAGVSQTPSNKVTEKGKYVELRCDPISGHTALYWYRQSLGQGPEFLIYFQGTGAADDSGLPNDRFFAVRPEGSVSTLKIQRTERGDSAVYLCASSPTRTSSTDTQYFGPGTRLTVL.